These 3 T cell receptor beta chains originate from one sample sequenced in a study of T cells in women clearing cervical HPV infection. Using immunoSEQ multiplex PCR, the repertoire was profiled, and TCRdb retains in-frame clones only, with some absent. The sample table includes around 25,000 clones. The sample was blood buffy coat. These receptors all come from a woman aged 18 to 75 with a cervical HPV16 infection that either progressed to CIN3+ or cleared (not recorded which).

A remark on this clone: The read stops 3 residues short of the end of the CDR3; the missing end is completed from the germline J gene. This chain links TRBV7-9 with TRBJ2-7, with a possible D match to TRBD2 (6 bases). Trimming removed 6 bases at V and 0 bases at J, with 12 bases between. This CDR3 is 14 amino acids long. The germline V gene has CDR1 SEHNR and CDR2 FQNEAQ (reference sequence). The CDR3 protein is CASRSSGSSYEQYF. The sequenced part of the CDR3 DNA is TGTGCCAGCAGGAGTAGCGGTAGCTCCTACGAG. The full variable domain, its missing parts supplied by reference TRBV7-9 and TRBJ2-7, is DTGVSQNPRHKITKRGQNVTFRCDPISEHNRLYWYRQTLGQGPEFLTYFQNEAQLEKSRLLSDRFSAERPKGSFSTLEIQRTEQGDSAMYLCASRSSGSSYEQYFGPGTRLTVT.

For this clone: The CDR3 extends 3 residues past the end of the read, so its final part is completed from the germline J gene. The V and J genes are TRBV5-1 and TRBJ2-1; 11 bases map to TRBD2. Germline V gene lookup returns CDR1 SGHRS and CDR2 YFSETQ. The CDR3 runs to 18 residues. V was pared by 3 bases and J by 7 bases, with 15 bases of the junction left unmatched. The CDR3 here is CASSWKTPSSGRWNEQFF. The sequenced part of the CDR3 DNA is TGCGCCAGCAGCTGGAAAACACCGTCTAGCGGGAGGTGGAATGAG. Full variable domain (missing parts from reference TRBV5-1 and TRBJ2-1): KAGVTQTPRYLIKTRGQQVTLSCSPISGHRSVSWYQQTPGQGLQFLFEYFSETQRNKGNFPGRFSGRQFSNSRSEMNVSTLELGDSALYLCASSWKTPSSGRWNEQFFGPGTRLTVL.

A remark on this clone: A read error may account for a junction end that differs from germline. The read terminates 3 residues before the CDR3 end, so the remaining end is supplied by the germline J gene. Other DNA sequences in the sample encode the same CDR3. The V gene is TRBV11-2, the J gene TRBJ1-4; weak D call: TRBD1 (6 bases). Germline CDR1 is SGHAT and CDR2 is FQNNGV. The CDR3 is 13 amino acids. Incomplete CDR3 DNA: TGTGCCAGTAGCTTAGAACAGGGTCGCAAA. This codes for CASSLEQGRK. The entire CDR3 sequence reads CASSLEQGRKLFF.